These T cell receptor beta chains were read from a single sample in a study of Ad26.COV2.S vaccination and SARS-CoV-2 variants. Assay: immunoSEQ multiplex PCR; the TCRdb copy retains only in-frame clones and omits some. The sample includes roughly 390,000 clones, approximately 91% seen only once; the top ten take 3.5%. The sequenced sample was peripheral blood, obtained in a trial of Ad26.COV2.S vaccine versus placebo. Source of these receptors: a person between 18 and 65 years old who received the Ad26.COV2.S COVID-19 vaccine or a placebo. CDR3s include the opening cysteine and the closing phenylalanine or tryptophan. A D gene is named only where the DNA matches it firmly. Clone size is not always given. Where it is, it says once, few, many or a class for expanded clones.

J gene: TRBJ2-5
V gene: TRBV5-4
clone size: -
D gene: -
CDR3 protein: CASSPWGVQETQYF
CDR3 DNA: TGTGCCAGCAGCCCGTGGGGGGTCCAAGAGACCCAGTACTTC

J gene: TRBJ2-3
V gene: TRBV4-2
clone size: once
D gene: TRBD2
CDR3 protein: CASSHSSGGRTDTQYF
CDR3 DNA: TGTGCCAGCAGCCACTCCAGCGGGGGGCGCACAGATACGCAGTATTTT

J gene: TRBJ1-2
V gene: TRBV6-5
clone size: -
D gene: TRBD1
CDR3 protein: CASKYTGTGDYTF
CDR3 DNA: TGTGCCAGCAAATATACCGGGACAGGGGACTACACCTTC

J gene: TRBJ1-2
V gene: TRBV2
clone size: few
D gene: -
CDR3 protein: CASRLQESFGGYTF
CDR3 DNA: TGTGCCAGCAGGCTACAGGAATCTTTCGGTGGCTACACCTTC

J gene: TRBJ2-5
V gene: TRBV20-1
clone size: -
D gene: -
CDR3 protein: CSAGWETQYF
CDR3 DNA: TGCAGTGCTGGCTGGGAGACCCAGTACTTC

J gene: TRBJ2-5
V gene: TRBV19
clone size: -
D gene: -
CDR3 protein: CASSDVQEKQETQYF
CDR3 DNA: TGTGCCAGTAGTGACGTACAGGAAAAACAAGAGACCCAGTACTTC

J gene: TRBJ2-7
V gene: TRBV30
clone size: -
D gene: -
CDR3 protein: CAWSVWGNEQYF
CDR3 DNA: TGTGCCTGGAGTGTTTGGGGAAACGAGCAGTACTTC

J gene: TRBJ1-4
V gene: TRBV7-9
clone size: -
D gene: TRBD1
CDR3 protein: CASSFGTATNEKLFF
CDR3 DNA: TGTGCCAGCAGCTTCGGGACAGCAACTAATGAAAAACTGTTTTTT

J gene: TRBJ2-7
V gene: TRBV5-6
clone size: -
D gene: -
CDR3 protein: CASSSVGGKNLDEQYF
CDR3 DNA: TGTGCCAGCAGCTCAGTTGGAGGGAAGAACCTCGACGAGCAGTACTTC

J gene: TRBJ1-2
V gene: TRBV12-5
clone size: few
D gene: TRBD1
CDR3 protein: CASGLADRLNHYGYTF
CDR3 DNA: TGTGCTAGTGGTTTGGCGGACAGGCTTAATCACTATGGCTACACCTTC

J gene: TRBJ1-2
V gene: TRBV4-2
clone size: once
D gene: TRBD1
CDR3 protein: CASSPANFRDSELISYTF
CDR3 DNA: TGTGCCAGCAGCCCGGCGAATTTCCGGGACAGTGAGCTTATCAGCTACACCTTC

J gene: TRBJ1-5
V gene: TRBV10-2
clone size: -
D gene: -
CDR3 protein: CASSEVDSNQPQHF
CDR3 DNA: TGCGCCAGCAGTGAGGTGGACAGCAATCAGCCCCAGCATTTT

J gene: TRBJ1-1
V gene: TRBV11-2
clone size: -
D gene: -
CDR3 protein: CASSRGMNTEAFF
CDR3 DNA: TGTGCCAGCAGCAGGGGCATGAACACTGAAGCTTTCTTT

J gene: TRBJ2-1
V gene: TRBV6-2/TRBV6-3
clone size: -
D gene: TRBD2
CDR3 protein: CASSPRTSAYNEQFF
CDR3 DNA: TGTGCCAGCAGTCCACGGACTAGCGCCTACAATGAGCAGTTCTTC

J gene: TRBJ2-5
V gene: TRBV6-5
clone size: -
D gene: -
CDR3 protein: CASSYGGPGETQYF
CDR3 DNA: TGTGCCAGCAGTTACGGGGGGCCAGGGGAGACCCAGTACTTC

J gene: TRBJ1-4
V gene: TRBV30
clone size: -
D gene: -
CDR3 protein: CAWSPLGRSPEEKLFF
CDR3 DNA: TGTGCCTGGAGCCCCCTTGGACGATCACCGGAAGAAAAACTGTTTTTT

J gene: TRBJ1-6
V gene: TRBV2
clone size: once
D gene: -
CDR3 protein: CASSGTDLESPLHF
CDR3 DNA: TGTGCCAGCAGTGGGACAGACCTAGAATCACCCCTCCACTTT

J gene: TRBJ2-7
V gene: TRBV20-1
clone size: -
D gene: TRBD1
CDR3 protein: CSAPQGVWEYF
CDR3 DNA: TGCAGTGCTCCACAGGGGGTTTGGGAGTACTTC

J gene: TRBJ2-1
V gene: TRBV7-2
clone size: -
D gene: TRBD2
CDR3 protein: CASSLDWRGRNEQFF
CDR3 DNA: TGTGCCAGCAGCTTGGACTGGCGGGGGAGGAATGAGCAGTTCTTC

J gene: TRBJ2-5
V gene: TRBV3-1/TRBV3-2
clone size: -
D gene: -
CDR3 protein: CASSQLDGSSETQYF
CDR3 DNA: TGTGCCAGCAGCCAACTCGACGGGAGCTCAGAGACCCAGTACTTC

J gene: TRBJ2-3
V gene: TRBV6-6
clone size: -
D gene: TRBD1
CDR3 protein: CASSATGGRGTDTQYF
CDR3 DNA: TGTGCCAGCAGTGCGACAGGGGGTAGGGGCACAGATACGCAGTATTTT

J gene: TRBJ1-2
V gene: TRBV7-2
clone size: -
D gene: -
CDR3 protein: CASSFDGYGYTF
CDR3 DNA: TGTGCCAGCAGCTTCGATGGCTATGGCTACACCTTC

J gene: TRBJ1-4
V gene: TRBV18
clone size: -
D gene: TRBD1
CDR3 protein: CASSPTGGFEKLFF
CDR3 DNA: TGTGCCAGCTCACCAACAGGGGGCTTTGAAAAACTGTTTTTT

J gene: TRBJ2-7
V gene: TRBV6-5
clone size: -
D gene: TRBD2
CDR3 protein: CASSRIAGAYEQYF
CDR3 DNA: TGTGCCAGCAGTCGTATAGCGGGGGCTTACGAGCAGTACTTC

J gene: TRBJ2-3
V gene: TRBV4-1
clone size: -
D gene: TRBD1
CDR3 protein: CASSQDTGGTDTQYF
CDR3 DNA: TGCGCCAGCAGCCAAGATACAGGGGGCACAGATACGCAGTATTTT

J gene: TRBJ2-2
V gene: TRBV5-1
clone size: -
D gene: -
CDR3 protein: CASKGDTGELFF
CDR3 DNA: TGCGCCAGCAAAGGCGACACCGGGGAGCTGTTTTTT

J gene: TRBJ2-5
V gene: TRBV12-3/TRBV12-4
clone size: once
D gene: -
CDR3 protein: CASRPTGRETQYF
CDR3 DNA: TGTGCCAGCAGGCCCACAGGGAGAGAGACCCAGTACTTC

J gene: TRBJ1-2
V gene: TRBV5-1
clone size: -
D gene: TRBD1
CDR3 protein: CASSPGQGPNYGYTF
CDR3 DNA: TGCGCCAGCAGCCCCGGACAGGGTCCTAACTATGGCTACACCTTC

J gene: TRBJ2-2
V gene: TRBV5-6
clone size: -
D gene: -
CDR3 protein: CASSLGRGFVGTGELFF
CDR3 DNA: TGTGCCAGCAGCTTGGGTCGTGGGTTTGTAGGCACCGGGGAGCTGTTTTTT

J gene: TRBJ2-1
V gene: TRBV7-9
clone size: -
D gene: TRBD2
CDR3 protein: CASSSLTSGGRSYNEQFF
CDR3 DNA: TGTGCCAGCAGCTCACTGACTAGCGGGGGCCGATCCTACAATGAGCAGTTCTTC

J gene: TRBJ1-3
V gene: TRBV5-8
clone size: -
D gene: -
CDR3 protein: CASSFGSSYSGNTIYF
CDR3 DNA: TGTGCCAGCAGCTTTGGCAGCTCCTACTCTGGAAACACCATATATTTT

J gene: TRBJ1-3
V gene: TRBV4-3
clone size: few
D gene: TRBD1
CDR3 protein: CASSQEPDRGPSGNTIYF
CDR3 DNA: TGCGCCAGCAGCCAAGAACCCGACAGGGGGCCGAGTGGAAACACCATATATTTT